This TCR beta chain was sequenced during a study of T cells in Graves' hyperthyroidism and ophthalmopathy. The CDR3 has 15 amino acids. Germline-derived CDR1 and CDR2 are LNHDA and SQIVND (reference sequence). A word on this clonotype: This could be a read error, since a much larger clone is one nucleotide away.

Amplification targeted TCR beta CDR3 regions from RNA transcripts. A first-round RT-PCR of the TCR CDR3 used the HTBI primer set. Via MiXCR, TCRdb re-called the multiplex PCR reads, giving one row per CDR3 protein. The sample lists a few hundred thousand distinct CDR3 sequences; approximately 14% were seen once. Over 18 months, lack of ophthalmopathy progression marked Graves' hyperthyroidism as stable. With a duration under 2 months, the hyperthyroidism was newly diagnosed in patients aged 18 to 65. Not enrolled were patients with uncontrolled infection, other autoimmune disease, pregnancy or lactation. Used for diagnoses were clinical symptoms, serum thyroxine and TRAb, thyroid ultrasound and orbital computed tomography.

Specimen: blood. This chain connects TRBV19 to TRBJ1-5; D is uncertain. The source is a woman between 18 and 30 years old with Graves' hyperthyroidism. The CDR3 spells CTSSIGPGPNQPQHF. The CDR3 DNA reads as TGTACCAGTAGTATTGGTCCCGGACCGAATCAGCCCCAGCATTTT.